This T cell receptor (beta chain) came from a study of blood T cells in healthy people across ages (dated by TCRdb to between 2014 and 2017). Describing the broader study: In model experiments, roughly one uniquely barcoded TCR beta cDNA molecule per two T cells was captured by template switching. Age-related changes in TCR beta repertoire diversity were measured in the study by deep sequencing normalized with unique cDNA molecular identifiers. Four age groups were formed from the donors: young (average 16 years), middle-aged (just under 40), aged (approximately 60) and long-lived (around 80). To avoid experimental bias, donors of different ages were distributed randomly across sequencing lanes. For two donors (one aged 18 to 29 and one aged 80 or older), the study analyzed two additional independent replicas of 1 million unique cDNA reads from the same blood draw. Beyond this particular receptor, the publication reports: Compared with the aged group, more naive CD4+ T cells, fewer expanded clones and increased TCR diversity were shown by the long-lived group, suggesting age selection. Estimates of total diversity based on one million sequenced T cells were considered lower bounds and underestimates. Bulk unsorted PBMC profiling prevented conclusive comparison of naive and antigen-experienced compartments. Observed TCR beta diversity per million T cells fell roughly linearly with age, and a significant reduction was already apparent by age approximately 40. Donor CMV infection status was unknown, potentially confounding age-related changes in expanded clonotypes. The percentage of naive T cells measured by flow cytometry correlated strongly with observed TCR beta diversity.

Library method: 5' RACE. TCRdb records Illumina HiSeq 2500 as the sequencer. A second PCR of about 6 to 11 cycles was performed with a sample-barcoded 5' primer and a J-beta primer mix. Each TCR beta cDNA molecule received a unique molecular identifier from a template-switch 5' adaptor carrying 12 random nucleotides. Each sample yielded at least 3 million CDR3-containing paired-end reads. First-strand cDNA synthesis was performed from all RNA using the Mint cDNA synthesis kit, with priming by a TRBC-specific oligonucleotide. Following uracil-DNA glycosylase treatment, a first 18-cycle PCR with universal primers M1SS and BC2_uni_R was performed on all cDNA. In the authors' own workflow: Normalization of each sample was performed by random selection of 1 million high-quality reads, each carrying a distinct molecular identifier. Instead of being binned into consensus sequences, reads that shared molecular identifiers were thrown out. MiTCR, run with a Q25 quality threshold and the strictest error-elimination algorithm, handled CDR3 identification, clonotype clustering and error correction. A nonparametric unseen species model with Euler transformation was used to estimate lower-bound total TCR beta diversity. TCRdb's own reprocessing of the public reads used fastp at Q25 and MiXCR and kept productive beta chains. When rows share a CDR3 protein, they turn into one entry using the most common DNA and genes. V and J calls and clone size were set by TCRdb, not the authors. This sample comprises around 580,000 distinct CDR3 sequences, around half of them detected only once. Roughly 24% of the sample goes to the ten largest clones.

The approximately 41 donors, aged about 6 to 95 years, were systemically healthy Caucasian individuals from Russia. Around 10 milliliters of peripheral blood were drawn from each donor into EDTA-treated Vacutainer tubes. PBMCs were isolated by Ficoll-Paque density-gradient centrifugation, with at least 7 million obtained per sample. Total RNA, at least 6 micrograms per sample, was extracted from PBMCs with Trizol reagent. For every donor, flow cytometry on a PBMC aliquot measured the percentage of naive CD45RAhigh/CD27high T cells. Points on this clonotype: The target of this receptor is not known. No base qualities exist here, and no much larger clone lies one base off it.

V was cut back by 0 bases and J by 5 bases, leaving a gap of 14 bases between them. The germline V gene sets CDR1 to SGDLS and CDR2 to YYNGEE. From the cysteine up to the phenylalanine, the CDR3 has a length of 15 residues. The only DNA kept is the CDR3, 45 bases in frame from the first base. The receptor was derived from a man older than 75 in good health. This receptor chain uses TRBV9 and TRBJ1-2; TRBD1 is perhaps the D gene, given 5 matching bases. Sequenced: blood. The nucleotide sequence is TGTGCCAGCAGCGTAGCCCTAGGGACGGATTATGGCTACACCTTC. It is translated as CASSVALGTDYGYTF.